What follows are 24 T cell receptor beta chains derived from one specimen sequenced in a study of cytomegalovirus exposure and HLA in healthy donors. The PCR was carried out with 60 Vbeta primers and 13 Jbeta primers. The table came from immunoSEQ multiplex PCR; TCRdb's copy has only in-frame clones and leaves some out. The table includes roughly 230,000 clones, more than 70% detected once. The source material was PBMCs. The receptors were gathered from a boy between 10 and 17 years old in good health and CMV-seronegative.

The chain recombines TRBV5-1 with TRBJ2-1; 13 bases match TRBD2. Trimming at V came to 4 bases and at J to 3 bases, leaving 4 bases not matched to a gene. CDR1 and CDR2 from the germline V gene are SGHRS and YFSETQ. CDR3 size: 16 residues. CDR3 bases: TGCGCCAGCAGCCCAGGGACTAGCGGGAACTACAATGAGCAGTTCTTC. It encodes CASSPGTSGNYNEQFF.

The chain links TRBV4-2 to TRBJ1-1; 7 nucleotides agree with TRBD1. Germline V lookup: CDR1 LGHNA, CDR2 YNFKEQ. This CDR3 has 19 amino acids. V lost 2 bases to trimming and J lost 1 base; unmatched junction nucleotides: 16. CDR3 DNA sequence: TGTGCCAGCAGCCAAACGAGGGGGCCAAGACCCGGAGCGAACACTGAAGCTTTCTTT. It translates to CASSQTRGPRPGANTEAFF.

This clone was seen more than once but under ten times. The chain recombines TRBV29-1 with TRBJ2-5, with a tentative D call TRBD1 (6 bases). The CDR3 runs 12 residues. The germline V gene has CDR1 SQVTM and CDR2 ANQGSEA. V was trimmed by 2 bases and J by 5 bases, leaving 9 bases between them. The CDR3 sequence is CSVERGSETQYF. For the CDR3, the DNA is TGCAGCGTTGAAAGGGGGAGTGAGACCCAGTACTTC.

The V gene is TRBV5-1, the J gene TRBJ2-6; the D gene is possibly TRBD1 (5 bases). The CDR3 consists of 14 residues. Trimming removed 5 bases from V and 2 bases from J, with 8 bases in between. Germline CDR1 reads SGHRS; CDR2 reads YFSETQ. This chain's CDR3 is CASRQGTGANVLTF. CDR3 DNA: TGCGCCAGCAGGCAGGGTACTGGGGCCAACGTCCTGACTTTC.

The chain uses TRBV4-1 and TRBJ1-2; TRBD1 matches at 10 bases. Germline trimming cut 0 bases from V and 14 bases from J; bases unmatched to any gene: 6. The germline gives CDR1 MGHRA, CDR2 YSYEKL. The CDR3 contains 13 residues. The DNA for the CDR3 is TGCGCCAGCAGCCAAGATCAGGACAGGGGGGCGACCTTC. It encodes CASSQDQDRGATF.

This clone appeared a few times. The chain recombines TRBV5-6 with TRBJ1-5, with 9 bases identical to TRBD1. V was clipped by 4 bases and J by 4 bases; unmatched bases: 18. CDR1 SGHDT and CDR2 YYEEEE come from the germline V gene. There are 19 residues in the CDR3. The CDR3 nucleotides are TGTGCCAGCAGCCTGGGACAGGGAATAGGTATAGTGGCAAATCAGCCCCAGCATTTT. Protein sequence: CASSLGQGIGIVANQPQHF.

J is TRBJ2-1 and V is TRBV11-2; 16 bases are a match to TRBD2. V lost 5 bases to trimming and J lost 11 bases; unmatched junction nucleotides: 12. Germline loops: CDR1 SGHAT, CDR2 FQNNGV. The CDR3 consists of 17 residues. CDR3 sequence reads: CASSPGLAGGPQGKQFF. Written as DNA, the CDR3 is TGTGCCAGCAGCCCGGGACTAGCGGGAGGGCCCCAGGGTAAGCAGTTCTTC.

This clone was recorded only once. This sequence joins TRBV9 and TRBJ1-1; tentative D call: TRBD1 (5 bases). Germline CDR1 is SGDLS and CDR2 is YYNGEE. The V end was cut by 3 bases, the J end by 0 bases, with 15 bases between. The CDR3 contains 16 residues. CDR3 residues: CASSALGGLMNTEAFF. The CDR3 nucleotides read TGTGCCAGCAGCGCTCTCGGGGGTCTTATGAACACTGAAGCTTTCTTT.

The chain employs TRBV9 and TRBJ2-3; possible D gene TRBD1, 5 bases. The length of the CDR3 is 15 residues. Germline V gives CDR1 SGDLS, CDR2 YYNGEE. Trimming removed 0 bases at V and 3 bases at J, with 11 bases between. The DNA of the CDR3 is TGTGCCAGCAGCGTAGGGGGCGGTAAGACAGATACGCAGTATTTT. It encodes CASSVGGGKTDTQYF.

The rearrangement joins TRBV30 to TRBJ2-3, with 12 positions matching TRBD2. V lost 3 bases, J lost 6 bases, and 13 bases stayed unmatched. The CDR3 consists of 17 residues. Germline loops: CDR1 GTSNPN, CDR2 SVGIG (reference sequence). For the CDR3, the DNA is TGTGCCTGGAGCCCGGGGCTAGCGGGAGGGCTGAGGGATACGCAGTATTTT. Its protein is CAWSPGLAGGLRDTQYF.

The V gene is TRBV10-2, the J gene TRBJ2-1; TRBD2 aligns across 14 bases. V shed 6 bases and J 9 bases; nucleotides not matched to a gene: 7. The V gene's germline CDR1 is WSHSY and CDR2 SAAADI. The CDR3 has 15 amino acids. The CDR3 DNA sequence: TGCGCCAGCAGGGGACTAGCGGGAGCGGGGGGTGAGCAGTTCTTC. Translated, it gives CASRGLAGAGGEQFF.

The J gene is TRBJ1-2, the V gene TRBV6-5, with unresolved D. This CDR3 is built from 13 residues. Deletions cut 5 bases from V and 5 bases from J, with 12 bases between. CDR1 and CDR2 from the germline V gene are MNHEY and SVGAGI. The CDR3 region is CASSDYRGYGYTF. CDR3 nucleotide sequence: TGTGCCAGCAGTGACTACCGAGGGTATGGCTACACCTTC.

V gene TRBV11-3 combines with J gene TRBJ2-5; D is undetermined. Trimming removed 1 base from V and 1 base from J, with 16 bases in between. The CDR3 spans 17 residues. Germline V gene sequence: CDR1 SGHNT, CDR2 YENEEA. The chain's CDR3 is CASSLALRHLPQETQYF. In DNA, the CDR3 is TGTGCCAGCAGCTTAGCCCTCCGACACCTCCCCCAAGAGACCCAGTACTTC.

This rearrangement joins TRBV6-5 to TRBJ1-1; D might be TRBD1 (5 bases). This CDR3 contains 14 residues. Germline V gene data show CDR1 as MNHEY and CDR2 as SVGAGI. Trimming left V 0 bases short and J 5 bases short, with 10 bases between. CDR3 coding DNA: TGTGCCAGCAGTTACTCGTCCGGGGGGACTGAAGCTTTCTTT. It encodes CASSYSSGGTEAFF.

CDR3 amino acids: CASSQSSGPYEQYF. The CDR3 nucleotides read TGTGCCAGCAGCCAGAGTAGCGGGCCCTACGAGCAGTACTTC. The rearrangement joins TRBV5-4 to TRBJ2-5; the match to TRBD2 covers 7 bases. The last part of the DNA fits TRBJ2-7 better; the J call may be wrong. The germline gives CDR1 SGHNT, CDR2 YYREEE (reference sequence). The CDR3 is 14 residues long.

The chain employs TRBV5-1 and TRBJ2-7; possibly TRBD2 for D (8 bases). V dropped 6 bases and J dropped 3 bases, with 25 bases sitting between them. The germline CDR1 and CDR2 sequences are SGHRS and YFSETQ. This CDR3 region has 17 residues. The CDR3 is CASTQGGNGRALYEQYF. The CDR3 DNA is TGCGCCAGCACCCAGGGGGGTAACGGGAGGGCCCTCTACGAGCAGTACTTC.

The gene calls are TRBV5-8 and TRBJ2-1; tentative D call: TRBD1 (5 bases). The V end lost 2 bases, the J end lost 4 bases, and 16 bases lay between the germline ends. The CDR3 is 16 amino acids. Germline values: CDR1 SGHTS, CDR2 YDEGEE. Here the CDR3 DNA reads TGTGCCAGCAGCTTTCAGCAGTACAGGACATACAATGAGCAGTTCTTC. Encoded protein: CASSFQQYRTYNEQFF.

This chain joins TRBV19 and TRBJ1-5; D ambiguous. Between the trimmed V and J ends, which lost 2 bases and 4 bases, there was a span of 12 bases. CDR1 is LNHDA and CDR2 is SQIVND in the germline V gene (reference sequence). There are 15 residues in the CDR3. CDR3 protein: CASSIRLRGNQPQHF. CDR3 coding DNA: TGTGCCAGTAGTATAAGGCTCCGAGGGAATCAGCCCCAGCATTTT.

This sequence joins TRBV7-2 and TRBJ1-4; D call uncertain. V was cut by 2 bases and J by 5 bases, with 9 bases left in between. This CDR3 has 14 residues. CDR1 is SGHTA, CDR2 FQGNSA, per germline. The CDR3 loop is CASSLYWQNEKLFF. The CDR3 region has the DNA TGTGCCAGCAGCTTATATTGGCAGAATGAAAAACTGTTTTTT.

This rearrangement joins TRBV11-3 to TRBJ2-1; possible D gene TRBD2, 6 bases. The CDR3 spans 14 residues. Germline CDR1 is SGHNT and CDR2 is YENEEA. Between the trimmed V and J ends, which lost 5 bases and 6 bases, there was a span of 14 bases. The CDR3 DNA follows: TGTGCCAGCAGCCCCGGAGGGGCCAGCAATGAGCAGTTCTTC. Its translation: CASSPGGASNEQFF.

The chain combines TRBV7-9 with TRBJ1-3; a weak D match, TRBD1 (6 bases). The CDR3 totals 18 residues. Germline assignment: CDR1 SEHNR and CDR2 FQNEAQ (reference sequence). With 6 bases removed from V and 0 bases from J, the gap between germline ends came to 21 bases. The CDR3 bases are TGTGCCAGCAGAACTTCTAGAACACAGGGTTACTCTGGAAACACCATATATTTT. Amino acids: CASRTSRTQGYSGNTIYF.

This chain joins TRBV27 and TRBJ2-1; D call uncertain. The CDR3 has 13 residues. Trimming took off 2 bases at V and 10 bases at J, with 12 bases between the two ends. Per germline, CDR1 MNHEY and CDR2 SMNVEV (reference sequence). The CDR3 protein is CASSLVFSREQFF. The CDR3 DNA reads as TGTGCCAGCAGTTTAGTTTTTTCGCGGGAGCAGTTCTTC.

There are a few counts of this clone. This chain links TRBV4-2 with TRBJ2-3; no firm D call. Trimming removed 0 bases from V and 3 bases from J, with 7 bases in between. Germline V gene data show CDR1 as LGHNA and CDR2 as YNFKEQ. This CDR3 spans 14 amino acids. The CDR3 is CASSQDFRTDTQYF. In DNA, the CDR3 is TGTGCCAGCAGCCAAGATTTCAGAACAGATACGCAGTATTTT.

The chain employs TRBV4-2 and TRBJ1-2; 11 nucleotides align to TRBD1. The germline V gene has CDR1 LGHNA and CDR2 YNFKEQ. CDR3 length equals 14 residues. The J segment lost 8 bases and the V segment lost 1 base, leaving 3 bases of the junction unmatched. CDR3 region: CASSQARTGGGYTF. The DNA for the CDR3 is TGTGCCAGCAGCCAAGCCAGGACAGGGGGCGGCTACACCTTC.